Listed below are T cell receptor beta chains from one sample, sequenced in a study of T cell changes during pregnancy in multiple sclerosis. The data were produced by immunoSEQ multiplex PCR, yet TCRdb's version contains in-frame clones alone and is incomplete. Among 72,000 or so clones listed, 93% were seen once. The starting material was peripheral blood, obtained in the second trimester of pregnancy. The receptors derive from a female donor with multiple sclerosis, enrolled in a pregnancy study. The CDR3 runs from the conserved cysteine through the conserved F or W. A D gene is named only where the DNA matches it firmly. Clone size, where shown, is once, few, many, or a class for clones that have expanded.

>TRBD1|.|TRBJ2-7|TRBV19
TGTGCCAGTAGTATAGTGGGGACAGGGAGTGACGAGCAGTACTTC
CASSIVGTGSDEQYF
>TRBD2|.|TRBJ2-5|TRBV15
TGTGCCACCAGCAGAGATGGACTAGCAGGAGAGACCCAGTACTTC
CATSRDGLAGETQYF
>TRBD2|.|TRBJ2-7|TRBV4-1
TGCGCCAGCAGCCCTAGCGGGGCCTACGAGCAGTACTTC
CASSPSGAYEQYF
>.|.|TRBJ2-7|TRBV6-5
TGTGCCAGCAGTTCGGGCGGGAACTACGAGCAGTACTTC
CASSSGGNYEQYF
>.|once|TRBJ2-3|TRBV19
TGTGCCAGTAGTAGCCTTCAAGGAGAAGTAGATACGCAGTATTTT
CASSSLQGEVDTQYF
>TRBD2|.|TRBJ2-7|TRBV27
TGTGCCAGCACCCGGGCGGGGGTAGGCTACGAGCAGTACTTC
CASTRAGVGYEQYF
>.|.|TRBJ2-2|TRBV7-9
TGTGCCAGCAGCTTAAGCTCTTCAGGGGCCGTCCAGAACACCGGGGAGCTGTTTTTT
CASSLSSSGAVQNTGELFF
>TRBD2|.|TRBJ2-5|TRBV27
TGTGCCAGCAGGGAAGCGGGGCGACTACAAGAGACCCAGTACTTC
CASREAGRLQETQYF
>.|many|TRBJ1-5|TRBV7-9
TGTGCCAGCAGCTTCACAGGGCCCGGCAATCAGCCCCAGCATTTT
CASSFTGPGNQPQHF
>TRBD1|.|TRBJ2-7|TRBV19
TGTGCCAGTAGTATTTCAGGACAGGGGGCTTACGAGCAGTACTTC
CASSISGQGAYEQYF
>.|.|TRBJ1-1|TRBV25-1
TGTGCCAGCAGTGCAGGCGGGACCCAAGTCGTTTTCTTT
CASSAGGTQVVFF
>.|.|TRBJ2-7|TRBV6-5
TGTGCCAGCAGTTACTCGGAGGGACACGAGCAGTACTTC
CASSYSEGHEQYF
>.|once|TRBJ2-7|TRBV15
TGTGCCACCAGCAGAGATCTGGGCATCTACGAGCAGTACTTC
CATSRDLGIYEQYF
>TRBD2|.|TRBJ2-7|TRBV19
TGTGCCAGTACCACGGGACTAGCGCCCAGCGAGCAGTACTTC
CASTTGLAPSEQYF
>.|.|TRBJ1-6|TRBV5-4
TGTGCCAGCAGCTTGGGCGGCGGCGCCCATGGTTCACCCCTCCACTTT
CASSLGGGAHGSPLHF
>.|.|TRBJ1-2|TRBV19
TGTGCCAGTAGTATTCAAATTGCAGGCGGGGACTATGGCTACACCTTC
CASSIQIAGGDYGYTF
>TRBD1|.|TRBJ2-5|TRBV5-1
TGCGCCAGCACCACAGGGGCAGAAGAGACCCAGTACTTC
CASTTGAEETQYF
>.|.|TRBJ1-1|TRBV7-8
TGTGCCAGCAGCTTAGGGGGGGGGACTGAAGCTTTCTTT
CASSLGGGTEAFF
>.|.|TRBJ2-1|TRBV5-4
TGTGCCAGCAGCTTCTGGGTACAGGGCCCCAATGAGCAGTTCTTC
CASSFWVQGPNEQFF
>TRBD1|.|TRBJ1-1|TRBV9
TGTGCCAGCAGCGTGGACAGGGACACTGAAGCTTTCTTT
CASSVDRDTEAFF
>TRBD2|.|TRBJ2-1|TRBV13
TGTGCCAGCGACCAGCGGGGGGGCCCCCACAATGAGCAGTTCTTC
CASDQRGGPHNEQFF
>.|.|TRBJ1-2|TRBV29-1
TGCAGCGTTGAAGAAGGGGTCTATGGCTACACCTTC
CSVEEGVYGYTF
>TRBD1|.|TRBJ1-5|TRBV6-4
TGTGCCAACCGCCCATTCCTACACAGGGGACGGTGGCAGCCCCAGCATTTT
CANRPFLHRGRWQPQHF
>.|once|TRBJ1-5|TRBV4-1
TGCGCCAGCAGCCAAGAAGACACCCCACCCCAGCCCCAGCATTTT
CASSQEDTPPQPQHF
>.|.|TRBJ1-4|TRBV28
TGTGCCATACTATCCGGACAGAATGAAAAACTGTTTTTT
CAILSGQNEKLFF
>.|.|TRBJ2-2|TRBV25-1
TGTGCCAGCTGCCCTGGGGAGATCACCGGGGAGCTGTTTTTT
CASCPGEITGELFF
>.|.|TRBJ1-6|TRBV7-2
TGTGCCAGCAGTTACCGCGACAGGCTTTATTCACCCCTCCACTTT
CASSYRDRLYSPLHF